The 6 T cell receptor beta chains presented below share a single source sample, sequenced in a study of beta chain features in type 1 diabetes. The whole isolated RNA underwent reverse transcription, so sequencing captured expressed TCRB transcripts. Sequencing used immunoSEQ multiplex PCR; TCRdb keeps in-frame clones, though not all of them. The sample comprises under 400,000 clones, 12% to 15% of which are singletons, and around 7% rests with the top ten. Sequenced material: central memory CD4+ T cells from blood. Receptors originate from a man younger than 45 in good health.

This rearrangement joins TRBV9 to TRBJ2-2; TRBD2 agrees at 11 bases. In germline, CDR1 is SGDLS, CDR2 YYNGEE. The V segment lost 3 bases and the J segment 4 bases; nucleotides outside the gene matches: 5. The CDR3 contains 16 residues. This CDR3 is CASSGDLAGGTGELFF. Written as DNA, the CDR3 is TGTGCCAGCAGCGGGGACCTAGCGGGGGGCACCGGGGAGCTGTTTTTT.

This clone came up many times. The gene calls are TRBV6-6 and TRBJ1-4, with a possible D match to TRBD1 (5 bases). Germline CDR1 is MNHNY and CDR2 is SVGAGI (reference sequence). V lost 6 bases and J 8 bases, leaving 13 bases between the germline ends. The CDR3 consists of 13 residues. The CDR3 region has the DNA TGTGCCAGCAGCAGCAGGGTTGGGGAAAAACTGTTTTTT. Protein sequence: CASSSRVGEKLFF.

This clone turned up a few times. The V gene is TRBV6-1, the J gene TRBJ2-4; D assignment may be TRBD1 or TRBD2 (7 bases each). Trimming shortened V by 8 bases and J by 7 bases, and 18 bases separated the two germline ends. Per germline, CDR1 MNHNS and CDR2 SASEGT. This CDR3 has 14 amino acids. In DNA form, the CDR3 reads TGTGCCAGCCGAAATCGACAGGGAGGGAACATTCAGTACTTC. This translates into CASRNRQGGNIQYF.

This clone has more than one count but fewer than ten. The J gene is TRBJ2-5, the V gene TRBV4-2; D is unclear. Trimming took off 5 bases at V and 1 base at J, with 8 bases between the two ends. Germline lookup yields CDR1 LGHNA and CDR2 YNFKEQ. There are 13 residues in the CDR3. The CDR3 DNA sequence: TGTGCCAGCAGCGCGAGTACCCAAGAGACCCAGTACTTC. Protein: CASSASTQETQYF.

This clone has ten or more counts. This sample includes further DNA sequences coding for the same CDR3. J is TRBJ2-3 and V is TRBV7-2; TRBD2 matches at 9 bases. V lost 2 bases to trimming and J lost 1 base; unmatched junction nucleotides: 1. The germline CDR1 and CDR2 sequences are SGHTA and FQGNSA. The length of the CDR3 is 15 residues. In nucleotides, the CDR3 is TGTGCCAGCAGCTTATTAGCGGGGGGCACAGATACGCAGTATTTT. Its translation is CASSLLAGGTDTQYF.

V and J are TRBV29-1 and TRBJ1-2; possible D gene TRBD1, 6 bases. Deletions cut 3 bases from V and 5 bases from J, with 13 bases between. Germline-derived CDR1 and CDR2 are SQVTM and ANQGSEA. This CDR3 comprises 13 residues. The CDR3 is CSVDVGAGYGYTF. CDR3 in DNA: TGCAGCGTTGATGTGGGGGCTGGTTATGGCTACACCTTC.